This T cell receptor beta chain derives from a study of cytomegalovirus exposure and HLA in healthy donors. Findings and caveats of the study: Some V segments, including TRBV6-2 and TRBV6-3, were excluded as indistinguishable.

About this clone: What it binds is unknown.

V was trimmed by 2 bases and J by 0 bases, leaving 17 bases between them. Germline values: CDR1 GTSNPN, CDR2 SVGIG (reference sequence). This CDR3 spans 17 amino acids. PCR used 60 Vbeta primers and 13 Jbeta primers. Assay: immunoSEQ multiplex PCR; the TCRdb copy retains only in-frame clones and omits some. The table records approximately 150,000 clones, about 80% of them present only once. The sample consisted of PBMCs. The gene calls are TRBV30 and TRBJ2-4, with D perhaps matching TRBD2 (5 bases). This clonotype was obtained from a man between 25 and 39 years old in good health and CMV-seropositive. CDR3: CAWSRGVTESAKNIQYF. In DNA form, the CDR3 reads TGTGCCTGGAGTCGGGGAGTTACGGAGTCAGCCAAAAACATTCAGTACTTC.